The rows below give T cell receptor beta chains drawn from one sample of a study of control samples from healthy donors and cancer patients. TCRdb keeps only in-frame clones here, not all; method: immunoSEQ multiplex PCR. Of tens of thousands of clones in the sample, about 95% are singletons; the top ten hold almost 4%. Sequenced material: blood. These receptors were collected from a man aged 25-45 years in good health. Both conserved end residues are part of each CDR3. D genes are given only for firm matches. Not all rows give a size; the values are once, few, many and, for expanded clones, a class.

V	J	length	D	size	CDR3	DNA
TRBV24-1	TRBJ2-5	16	TRBD1	NA	CATSDPPTDRVETQYF	TGTGCCACCAGTGATCCACCGACGGACAGGGTAGAGACCCAGTACTTC
TRBV13	TRBJ1-4	19	TRBD1	NA	CASSLAPGTGRGESEKLFF	TGTGCCAGCAGCTTAGCCCCCGGGACAGGGAGAGGAGAGAGTGAAAAACTGTTTTTT
TRBV30	TRBJ2-7	14	TRBD2	NA	CAWRWGGSIYEQYF	TGTGCCTGGAGATGGGGCGGGAGTATCTACGAGCAGTACTTC
TRBV3-1/TRBV3-2	TRBJ1-1	13	NA	NA	CASSLRYNTEAFF	TGTGCCAGCAGCCTCCGGTATAACACTGAAGCTTTCTTT
TRBV6-5	TRBJ2-3	14	TRBD1	NA	CATAGQGFTDTQYF	TGTGCCACCGCGGGACAGGGGTTCACAGATACGCAGTATTTT
TRBV18	TRBJ2-3	14	NA	NA	CASSPPASADTQYF	TGTGCCAGCTCACCACCGGCTAGTGCAGATACGCAGTATTTT
TRBV4-1	TRBJ2-1	12	NA	NA	CASSQDPNEQFF	TGCGCCAGCAGCCAAGATCCGAATGAGCAGTTCTTC
TRBV6-5	TRBJ1-5	16	NA	NA	CASSSRGQASNQPQHF	TGTGCCAGCAGTTCCCGGGGGCAGGCTAGCAATCAGCCCCAGCATTTT
TRBV7-8	TRBJ2-1	17	NA	NA	CASSLGVRQEIYNEQFF	TGTGCCAGCAGCTTAGGTGTCAGACAGGAGATATACAATGAGCAGTTCTTC
TRBV28	TRBJ1-1	18	NA	NA	CASSSNLHGSGRDTEAFF	TGTGCCAGCAGTTCAAACCTACACGGGTCGGGGCGGGACACTGAAGCTTTCTTT
TRBV27	TRBJ1-2	16	TRBD1	NA	CASSPQDRGILSGYTF	TGTGCCAGCAGTCCCCAGGACAGGGGAATCCTAAGTGGCTACACCTTC
TRBV5-4	TRBJ2-3	16	TRBD2	NA	CASSLGNSGRGNTQYF	TGTGCCAGCAGCTTGGGAAATAGCGGGAGGGGGAATACGCAGTATTTT
TRBV5-1	TRBJ2-7	15	TRBD1	NA	CASSRDRQDSYEQYF	TGCGCCAGCAGCCGGGACAGGCAAGATTCCTACGAGCAGTACTTC
TRBV5-6	TRBJ1-1	14	TRBD1	NA	CASSPRDRSTEAFF	TGTGCCAGCAGCCCTCGGGACAGAAGCACTGAAGCTTTCTTT
TRBV4-1	TRBJ2-7	16	NA	NA	CASSQEKRQGIYEQYF	TGCGCCAGCAGCCAAGAAAAACGCCAGGGGATCTACGAGCAGTACTTC
TRBV4-1	TRBJ2-1	19	NA	NA	CASSQGIVAGRSPYNEQFF	TGCGCCAGCAGCCAAGGGATTGTGGCGGGGAGATCGCCCTACAATGAGCAGTTCTTC
TRBV7-2	TRBJ2-7	13	TRBD1	NA	CASSSTGGYEQYF	TGTGCCAGCAGCTCGACAGGGGGCTACGAGCAGTACTTC
TRBV7-9	TRBJ1-1	11	NA	NA	CASGMNTEAFF	TGTGCCAGCGGGATGAACACTGAAGCTTTCTTT
TRBV7-9	TRBJ1-2	16	TRBD1	NA	CASSVDDRGPNYGYTF	TGTGCCAGCAGCGTAGACGACAGGGGGCCTAACTATGGCTACACCTTC
TRBV18	TRBJ1-4	14	NA	NA	CASSPGGLGDWLFF	TGTGCCAGCTCACCAGGGGGCCTCGGGGATTGGCTGTTTTTT
TRBV12-2	TRBJ2-2	17	NA	NA	CASRLGAGRGTTGELFF	TGTGCAAGTCGCTTAGGGGCGGGCAGGGGGACCACCGGGGAGCTGTTTTTT
TRBV5-1	TRBJ1-1	14	NA	once	CASSLELAGTEAFF	TGCGCCAGCAGCTTGGAGCTGGCGGGCACTGAAGCTTTCTTT
TRBV6-2/TRBV6-3	TRBJ2-2	15	NA	NA	CASSKGLKNTGELFF	TGTGCCAGCAGTAAGGGACTCAAGAACACCGGGGAGCTGTTTTTT
TRBV27	TRBJ1-6	16	NA	NA	CASSPEWGVANSPLHF	TGTGCCAGCAGTCCCGAGTGGGGAGTTGCTAATTCACCCCTCCACTTT
TRBV18	TRBJ1-2	15	TRBD1	NA	CASSPEAGGRIGYTF	TGTGCCAGCTCACCCGAGGCAGGGGGCCGTATTGGCTACACCTTC
TRBV19	TRBJ2-5	17	TRBD1	NA	CASSISGAGTVQETQYF	TGTGCCAGTAGTATAAGCGGCGCTGGGACAGTCCAAGAGACCCAGTACTTC
TRBV12-1	TRBJ2-5	15	NA	NA	CASSFEAGYQETQYF	TGTGCCAGCAGCTTTGAGGCAGGGTATCAAGAGACCCAGTACTTC
TRBV4-1	TRBJ2-1	16	TRBD2	NA	CASSQSLAGSNNEQFF	TGCGCCAGCAGCCAATCCCTAGCGGGGTCAAACAATGAGCAGTTCTTC
TRBV12-3/TRBV12-4	TRBJ2-7	13	TRBD2	NA	CASSFSGGYEQYF	TGTGCCAGCAGTTTTAGCGGGGGGTACGAGCAGTACTTC
TRBV6-1	TRBJ1-1	14	NA	few	CASSEIGGNTEAFF	TGTGCCAGCAGTGAGATAGGGGGGAACACTGAAGCTTTCTTT
TRBV29-1	TRBJ2-7	14	TRBD2	NA	CSSMGGSGSYEQYF	TGCAGCTCCATGGGGGGGTCGGGCTCCTACGAGCAGTACTTC
TRBV19	TRBJ1-2	11	NA	NA	CASIGGGGYTF	TGTGCCAGTATCGGGGGTGGTGGCTACACCTTC
TRBV27	TRBJ2-6	15	NA	NA	CASSFLAAGANVLTF	TGTGCCAGCAGTTTCTTGGCGGCAGGGGCCAACGTCCTGACTTTC